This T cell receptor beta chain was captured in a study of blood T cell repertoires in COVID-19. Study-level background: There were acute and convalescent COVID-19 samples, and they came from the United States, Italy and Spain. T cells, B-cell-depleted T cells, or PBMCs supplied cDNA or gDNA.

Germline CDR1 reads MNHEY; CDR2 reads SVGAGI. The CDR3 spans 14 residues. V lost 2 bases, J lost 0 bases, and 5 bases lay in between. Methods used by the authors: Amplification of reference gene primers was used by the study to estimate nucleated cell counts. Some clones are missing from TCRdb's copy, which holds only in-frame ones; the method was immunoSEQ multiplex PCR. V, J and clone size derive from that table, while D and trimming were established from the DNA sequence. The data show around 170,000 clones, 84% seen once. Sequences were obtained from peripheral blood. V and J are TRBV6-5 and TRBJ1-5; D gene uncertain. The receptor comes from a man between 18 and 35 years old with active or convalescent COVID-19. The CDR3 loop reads CASSYDISNQPQHF. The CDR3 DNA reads TGTGCCAGCAGTTACGACATTAGCAATCAGCCCCAGCATTTT.